The 4 T cell receptor beta chains listed next were all sequenced from one sample in a study of T cell repertoires in cytomegalovirus infection. TCRdb redid the calling of the reads with MiXCR, one entry per CDR3 protein. This sample yields approximately 300,000 distinct CDR3 sequences, of which 25% are seen a single time; roughly 13% belongs to the top ten. Their antigens are not known. The sample consisted of cultured PBMCs, taken from culture after CMV antigen stimulation. The receptors come from a human donor in good health (CMV status not recorded). Some clones in this sample may be carry-over from other donors' samples.

This chain connects TRBV27 to TRBJ2-5, with 9 bases fitting TRBD1. The V and J ends lost 7 bases and 0 bases, in that order; junction bases with no gene match: 9. From germline, CDR1 is MNHEY and CDR2 SMNVEV (reference sequence). The CDR3 extends over 16 amino acids. CDR3 sequence (DNA): TGTGCCAGCACTATAAGAGGGACAGGGCACCAAGAGACCCAGTACTTC. Translated, it gives CASTIRGTGHQETQYF.

The chain uses TRBV5-4 and TRBJ2-7; D is uncertain. The ends were cut back, 2 bases at V and 6 bases at J, with 15 bases in the middle. The germline gives CDR1 SGHNT, CDR2 YYREEE (reference sequence). This CDR3 spans 14 amino acids. CDR3: CASSFRAGRSEQYF. CDR3 coding DNA: TGTGCCAGCAGCTTTCGGGCAGGTCGGTCCGAGCAGTACTTC.

V and J are TRBV6-2 or TRBV6-3 and TRBJ2-1, with 10 bases matching TRBD2. From germline, CDR1 is MNHEY and CDR2 SVGEGT. Unmatched junction bases numbered 6, after V lost 6 bases and J lost 7 bases. This CDR3 has 14 residues. The DNA of the CDR3 is TGTGCCAGCAGAGAGCGGGAGGGGATAAATGAGCAGTTCTTC. Translating gives CASREREGINEQFF.

This clonotype has ten or more counts. The rearrangement uses TRBV7-2 and TRBJ2-5; D remains ambiguous. The CDR3 has 15 residues. V was pared by 0 bases and J by 2 bases, with 10 bases between. Germline loops: CDR1 SGHTA, CDR2 FQGNSA. The CDR3 nucleotides read TGTGCCAGCAGCTTAGCGGTCGGCTTACAAGAGACCCAGTACTTC. It codes for CASSLAVGLQETQYF. Using reference TRBV7-2 and TRBJ2-5 for the parts outside the CDR3, the full variable domain is GAGVSQSPSNKVTEKGKDVELRCDPISGHTALYWYRQSLGQGLEFLIYFQGNSAPDKSGLPSDRFSAERTGGSVSTLTIQRTQQEDSAVYLCASSLAVGLQETQYFGPGTRLLVL.